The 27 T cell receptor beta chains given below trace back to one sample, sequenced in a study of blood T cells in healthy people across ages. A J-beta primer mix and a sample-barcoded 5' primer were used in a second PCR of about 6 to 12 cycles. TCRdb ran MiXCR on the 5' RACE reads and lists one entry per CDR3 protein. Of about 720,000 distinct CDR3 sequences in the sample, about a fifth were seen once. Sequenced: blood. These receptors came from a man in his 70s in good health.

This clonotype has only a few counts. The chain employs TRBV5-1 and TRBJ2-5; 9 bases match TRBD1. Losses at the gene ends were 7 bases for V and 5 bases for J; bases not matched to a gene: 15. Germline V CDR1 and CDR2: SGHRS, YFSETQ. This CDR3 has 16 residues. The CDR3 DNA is TGCGCCAGCTCCGTTCTCGGACAGGGGATGGGCGAGACCCAGTACTTC. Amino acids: CASSVLGQGMGETQYF.

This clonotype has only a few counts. CDR3 amino acids: CASSPALGSQETQYF. Here the CDR3 DNA reads TGTGCCAGCAGCCCAGCCCTTGGGAGCCAAGAGACCCAGTACTTC. The genes are TRBV4-2 and TRBJ2-5; D is possibly TRBD2 (5 bases). The CDR3 covers 15 residues. The germline CDR1 and CDR2 sequences are LGHNA and YNFKEQ. The germline V and J ends were trimmed by 4 bases and 1 base, with 13 bases remaining between them.

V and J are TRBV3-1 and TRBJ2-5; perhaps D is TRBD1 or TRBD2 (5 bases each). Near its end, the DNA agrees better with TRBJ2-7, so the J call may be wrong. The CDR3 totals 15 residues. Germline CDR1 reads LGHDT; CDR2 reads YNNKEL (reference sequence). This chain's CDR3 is CASSSDGTSLNEQYF. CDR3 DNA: TGTGCCAGCAGCTCAGACGGGACGTCTCTCAACGAGCAGTACTTC.

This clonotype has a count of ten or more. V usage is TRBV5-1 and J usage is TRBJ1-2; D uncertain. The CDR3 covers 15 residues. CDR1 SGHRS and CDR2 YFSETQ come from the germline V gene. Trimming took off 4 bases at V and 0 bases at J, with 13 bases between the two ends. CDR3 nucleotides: TGCGCCAGCAGCCGAGAGGGTTACTCTAACTATGGCTACACCTTC. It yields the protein CASSREGYSNYGYTF.

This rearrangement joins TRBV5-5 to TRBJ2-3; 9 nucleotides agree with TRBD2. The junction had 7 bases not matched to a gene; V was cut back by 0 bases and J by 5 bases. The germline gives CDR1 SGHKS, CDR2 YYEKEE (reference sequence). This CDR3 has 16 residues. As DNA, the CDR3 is TGTGCCAGCAGCTTGGATGCGGGGGGGCCTGTAGATACGCAGTATTTT. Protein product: CASSLDAGGPVDTQYF. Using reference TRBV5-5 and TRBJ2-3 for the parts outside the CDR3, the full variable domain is DAGVTQSPTHLIKTRGQQVTLRCSPISGHKSVSWYQQVLGQGPQFIFQYYEKEERGRGNFPDRFSARQFPNYSSELNVNALLLGDSALYLCASSLDAGGPVDTQYFGPGTRLTVL.

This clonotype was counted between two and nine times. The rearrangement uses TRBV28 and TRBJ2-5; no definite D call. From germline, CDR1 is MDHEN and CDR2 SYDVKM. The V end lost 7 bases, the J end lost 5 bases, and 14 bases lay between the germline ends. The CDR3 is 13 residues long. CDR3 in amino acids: CASTVGRWETQYF. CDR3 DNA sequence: TGTGCCAGCACCGTCGGGCGCTGGGAGACCCAGTACTTC.

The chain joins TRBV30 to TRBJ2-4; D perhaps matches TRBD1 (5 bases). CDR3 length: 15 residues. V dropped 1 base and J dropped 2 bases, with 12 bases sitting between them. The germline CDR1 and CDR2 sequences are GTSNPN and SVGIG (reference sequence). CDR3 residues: CAWSAHWGTKNIQYF. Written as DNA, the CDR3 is TGTGCCTGGAGTGCCCACTGGGGCACCAAAAACATTCAGTACTTC.

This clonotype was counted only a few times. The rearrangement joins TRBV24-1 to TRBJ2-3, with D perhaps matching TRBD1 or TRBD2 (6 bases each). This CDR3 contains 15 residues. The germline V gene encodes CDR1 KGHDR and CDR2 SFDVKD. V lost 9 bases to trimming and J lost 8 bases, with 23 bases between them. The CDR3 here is CATHETGATSGTQYF. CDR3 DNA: TGTGCCACCCATGAGACGGGGGCCACCTCAGGTACGCAGTATTTT.

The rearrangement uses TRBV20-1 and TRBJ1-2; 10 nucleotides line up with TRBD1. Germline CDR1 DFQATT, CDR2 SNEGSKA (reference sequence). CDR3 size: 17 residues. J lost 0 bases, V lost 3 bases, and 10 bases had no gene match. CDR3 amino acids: CSARAGTGVWANYGYTF. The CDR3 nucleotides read TGCAGTGCTAGGGCCGGGACAGGGGTGTGGGCTAACTATGGCTACACCTTC.

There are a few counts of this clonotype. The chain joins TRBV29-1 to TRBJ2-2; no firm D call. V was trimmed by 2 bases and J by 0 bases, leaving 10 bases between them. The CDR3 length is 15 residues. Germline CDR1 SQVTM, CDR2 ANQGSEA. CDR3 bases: TGCAGCGTTGAACGAGCTCGGCCGAACACCGGGGAGCTGTTTTTT. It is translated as CSVERARPNTGELFF.

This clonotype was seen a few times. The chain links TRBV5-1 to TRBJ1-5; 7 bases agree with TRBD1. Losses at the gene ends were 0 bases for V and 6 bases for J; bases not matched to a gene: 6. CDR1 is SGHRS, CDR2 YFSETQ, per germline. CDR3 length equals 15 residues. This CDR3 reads CASSLEGGVSQPQHF. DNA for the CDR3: TGCGCCAGCAGCTTGGAAGGGGGCGTTTCTCAGCCCCAGCATTTT.

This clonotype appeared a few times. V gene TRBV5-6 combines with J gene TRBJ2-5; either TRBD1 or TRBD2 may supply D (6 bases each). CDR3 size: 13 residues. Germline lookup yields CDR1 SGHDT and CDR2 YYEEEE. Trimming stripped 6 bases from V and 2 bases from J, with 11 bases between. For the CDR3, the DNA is TGTGCCAGCATGGGGGGCAGACAAGAGACCCAGTACTTC. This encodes CASMGGRQETQYF. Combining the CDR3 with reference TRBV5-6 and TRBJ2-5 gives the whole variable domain DAGVTQSPTHLIKTRGQQVTLRCSPKSGHDTVSWYQQALGQGPQFIFQYYEEEERQRGNFPDRFSGHQFPNYSSELNVNALLLGDSALYLCASMGGRQETQYFGPGTRLLVL.

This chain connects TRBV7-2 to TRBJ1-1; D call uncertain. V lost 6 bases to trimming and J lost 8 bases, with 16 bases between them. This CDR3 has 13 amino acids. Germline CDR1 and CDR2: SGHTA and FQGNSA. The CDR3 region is CASSENVDPEAFF. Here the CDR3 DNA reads TGTGCCAGCAGTGAAAACGTGGATCCCGAAGCTTTCTTT.

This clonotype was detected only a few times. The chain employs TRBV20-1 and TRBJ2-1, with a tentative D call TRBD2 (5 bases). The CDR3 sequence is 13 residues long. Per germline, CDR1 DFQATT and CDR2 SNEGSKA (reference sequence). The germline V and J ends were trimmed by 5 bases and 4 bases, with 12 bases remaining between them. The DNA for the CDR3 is TGCAGTGCTGCCGGGATAACATACAATGAGCAGTTCTTC. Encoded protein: CSAAGITYNEQFF.

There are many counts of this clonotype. The DNA of the CDR3 is TGTGCCAGCAGCAAGGGGACAGATACGCAGTATTTT. Translation: CASSKGTDTQYF. This chain links TRBV2 with TRBJ2-3; TRBD1 might be the D (5 bases). With 6 bases removed from V and 3 bases from J, the gap between germline ends came to 7 bases. Germline V gene sequence: CDR1 SNHLY, CDR2 FYNNEI. This CDR3 has 12 residues.

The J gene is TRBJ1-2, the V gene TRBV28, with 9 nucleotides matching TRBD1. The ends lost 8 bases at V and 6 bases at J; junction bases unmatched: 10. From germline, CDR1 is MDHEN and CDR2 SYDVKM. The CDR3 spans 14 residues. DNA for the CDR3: TGTGCCAGCTGGACAAACAGGGGGCTCAATGGCTACACCTTC. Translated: CASWTNRGLNGYTF.

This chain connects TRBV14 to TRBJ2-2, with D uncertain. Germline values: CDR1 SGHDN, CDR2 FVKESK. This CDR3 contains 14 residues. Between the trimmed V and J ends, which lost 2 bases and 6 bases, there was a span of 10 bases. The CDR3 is CASSQRHRPGELFF. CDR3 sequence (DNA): TGTGCCAGCAGCCAAAGACACCGACCCGGGGAGCTGTTTTTT. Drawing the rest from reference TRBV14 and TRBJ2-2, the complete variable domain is EAGVTQFPSHSVIEKGQTVTLRCDPISGHDNLYWYRRVMGKEIKFLLHFVKESKQDESGMPNNRFLAERTGGTYSTLKVQPAELEDSGVYFCASSQRHRPGELFFGEGSRLTVL.

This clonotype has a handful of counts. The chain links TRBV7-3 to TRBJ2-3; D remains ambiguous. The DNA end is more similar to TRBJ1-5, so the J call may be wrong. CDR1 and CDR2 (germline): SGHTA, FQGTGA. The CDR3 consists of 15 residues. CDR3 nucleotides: TGTGCCAGCAGCTTAAACAGCGGGAACACAGATACGCAGCATTTT. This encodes CASSLNSGNTDTQHF.

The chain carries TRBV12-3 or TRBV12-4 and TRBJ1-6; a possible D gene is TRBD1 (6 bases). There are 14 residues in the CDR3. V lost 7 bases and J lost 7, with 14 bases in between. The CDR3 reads CASTLAGGNSPLHF. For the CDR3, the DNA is TGTGCCAGCACCCTTGCCGGGGGCAATTCACCCCTCCACTTT.

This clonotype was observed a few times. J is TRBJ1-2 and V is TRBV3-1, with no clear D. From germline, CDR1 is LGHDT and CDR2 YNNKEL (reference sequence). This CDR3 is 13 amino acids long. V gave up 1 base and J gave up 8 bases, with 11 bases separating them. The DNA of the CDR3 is TGTGCCAGCAGCCAAGTCCGGGCTCCAGGCTACACCTTC. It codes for CASSQVRAPGYTF.

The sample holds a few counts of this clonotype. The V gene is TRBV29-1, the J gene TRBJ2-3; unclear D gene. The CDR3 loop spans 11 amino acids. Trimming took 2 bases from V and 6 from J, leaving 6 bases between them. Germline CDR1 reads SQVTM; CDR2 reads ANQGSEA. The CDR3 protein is CSVESRDTQYF. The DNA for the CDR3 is TGCAGCGTTGAATCTCGGGATACGCAGTATTTT.

The CDR3 sequence: CASSVEATNEKLFF. CDR3 nucleotide sequence: TGTGCCAGCAGCGTAGAAGCAACTAATGAAAAACTGTTTTTT. The genes are TRBV9 and TRBJ1-4; the D is unclear. Germline V lookup: CDR1 SGDLS, CDR2 YYNGEE. The CDR3 runs 14 residues. V was shortened by 0 bases and J by 0 bases, with 3 bases between the two germline ends.

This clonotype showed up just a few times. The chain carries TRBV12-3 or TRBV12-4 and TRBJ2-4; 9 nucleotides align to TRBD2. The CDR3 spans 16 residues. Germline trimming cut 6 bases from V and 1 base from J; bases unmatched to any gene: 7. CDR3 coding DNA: TGTGCCAGCAGCCCAATAGCGGGAGAGGCCAAAAACATTCAGTACTTC. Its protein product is CASSPIAGEAKNIQYF.

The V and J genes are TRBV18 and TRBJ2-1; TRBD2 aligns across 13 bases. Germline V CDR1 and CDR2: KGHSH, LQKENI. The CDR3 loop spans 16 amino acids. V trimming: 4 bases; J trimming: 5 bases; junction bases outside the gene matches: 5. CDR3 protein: CASSQPGTSGNNEQFF. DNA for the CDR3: TGTGCCAGCTCACAACCCGGGACTAGCGGGAACAATGAGCAGTTCTTC. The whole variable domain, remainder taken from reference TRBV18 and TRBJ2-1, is NAGVMQNPRHLVRRRGQEARLRCSPMKGHSHVYWYRQLPEEGLKFMVYLQKENIIDESGMPKERFSAEFPKEGPSILRIQQVVRGDSAAYFCASSQPGTSGNNEQFFGPGTRLTVL.

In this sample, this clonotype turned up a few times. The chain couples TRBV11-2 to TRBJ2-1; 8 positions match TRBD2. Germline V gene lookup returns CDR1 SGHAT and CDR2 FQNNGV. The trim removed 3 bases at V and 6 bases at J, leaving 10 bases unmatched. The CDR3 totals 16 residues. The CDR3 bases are TGTGCCAGCAGCTTTATCCCCTCGACTAGCGCCAATGAGCAGTTCTTC. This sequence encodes CASSFIPSTSANEQFF.

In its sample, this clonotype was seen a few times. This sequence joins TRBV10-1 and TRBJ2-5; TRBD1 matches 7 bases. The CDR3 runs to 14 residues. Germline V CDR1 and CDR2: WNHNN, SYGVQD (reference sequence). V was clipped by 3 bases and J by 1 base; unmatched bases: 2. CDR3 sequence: CASSDRTGQETQYF. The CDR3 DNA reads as TGCGCCAGCAGTGACCGGACAGGCCAAGAGACCCAGTACTTC.

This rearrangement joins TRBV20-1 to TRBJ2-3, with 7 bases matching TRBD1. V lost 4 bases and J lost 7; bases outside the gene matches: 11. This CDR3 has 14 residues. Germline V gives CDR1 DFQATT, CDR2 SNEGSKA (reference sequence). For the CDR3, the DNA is TGCAGTGCTACTAGGGGGCTGAGGGGGTATACGCAGTATTTT. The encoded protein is CSATRGLRGYTQYF.